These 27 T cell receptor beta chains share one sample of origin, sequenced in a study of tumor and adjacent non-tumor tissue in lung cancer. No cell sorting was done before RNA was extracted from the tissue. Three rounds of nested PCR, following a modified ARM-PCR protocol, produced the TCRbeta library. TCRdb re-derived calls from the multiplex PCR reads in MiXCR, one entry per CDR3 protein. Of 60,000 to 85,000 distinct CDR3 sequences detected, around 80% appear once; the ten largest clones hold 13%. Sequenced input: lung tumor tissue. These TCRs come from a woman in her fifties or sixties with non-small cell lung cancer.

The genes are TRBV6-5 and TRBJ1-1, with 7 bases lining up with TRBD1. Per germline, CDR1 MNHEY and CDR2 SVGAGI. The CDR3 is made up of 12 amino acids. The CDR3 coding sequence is TGTGCTAGAAGCCTCAGGGGGGCTGAAGCTTTCTTT. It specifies CARSLRGAEAFF.

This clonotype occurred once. For the CDR3, the DNA is TGCGCCAGGAGCGCCCCTGGGGGAGAGACCCAGTTCTTC. This sequence encodes CARSAPGGETQFF. This chain links TRBV4-1 with TRBJ2-1; TRBD1 or TRBD2 may be the D gene (5 bases each). Germline lookup yields CDR1 MGHRA and CDR2 YSYEKL. The CDR3 runs to 13 residues. V was pared by 9 bases and J by 13 bases, with 22 bases between.

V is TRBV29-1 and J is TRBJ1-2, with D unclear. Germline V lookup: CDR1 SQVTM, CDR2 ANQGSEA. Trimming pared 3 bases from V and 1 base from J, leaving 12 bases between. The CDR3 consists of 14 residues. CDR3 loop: CSVDKAKGNYGYTF. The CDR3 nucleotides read TGCAGCGTTGACAAGGCAAAGGGTAACTATGGCTACACCTTC. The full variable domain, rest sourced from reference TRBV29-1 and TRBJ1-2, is SAVISQKPSRDICQRGTSLTIQCQVDSQVTMMFWYRQQPGQSLTLIATANQGSEATYESGFVIDKFPISRPNLTFSTLTVSNMSPEDSSIYLCSVDKAKGNYGYTFGSGTRLTVV.

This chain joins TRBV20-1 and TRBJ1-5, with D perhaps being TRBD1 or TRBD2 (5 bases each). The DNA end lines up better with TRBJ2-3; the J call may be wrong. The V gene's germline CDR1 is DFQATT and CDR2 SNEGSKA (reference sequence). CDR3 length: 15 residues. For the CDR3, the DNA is TGCAGAGCTTCATACACAGGAGGAGCCAATCAGCCCCAGTATTTT. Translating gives CRASYTGGANQPQYF.

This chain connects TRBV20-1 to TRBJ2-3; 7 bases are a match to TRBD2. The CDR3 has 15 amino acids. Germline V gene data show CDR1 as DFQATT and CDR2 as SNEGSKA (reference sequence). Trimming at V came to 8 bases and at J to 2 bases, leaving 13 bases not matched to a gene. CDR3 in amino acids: CSISPSGGVTDTQYF. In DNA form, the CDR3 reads TGCAGTATAAGCCCTAGCGGAGGGGTCACAGATACGCAGTATTTT.

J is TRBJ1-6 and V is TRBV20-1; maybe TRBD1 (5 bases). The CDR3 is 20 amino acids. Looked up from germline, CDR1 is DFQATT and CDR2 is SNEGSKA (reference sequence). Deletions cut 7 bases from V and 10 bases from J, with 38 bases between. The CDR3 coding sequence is TGCAGTGTTCGACGGATTGGGGTCGCGTCTCGGACGGAGCAGGGATCACCCCTCCACTTT. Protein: CSVRRIGVASRTEQGSPLHF.

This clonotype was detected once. This chain's CDR3 is CSAKDMGHWNTEAFF. In DNA form, the CDR3 reads TGCAGTGCAAAGGACATGGGACATTGGAACACTGAAGCTTTCTTT. The chain uses TRBV20-1 and TRBJ1-1, with D possibly matching TRBD1 (6 bases). Trimming shortened V by 6 bases and J by 1 base, and 18 bases separated the two germline ends. This CDR3 is 15 amino acids long. Germline values: CDR1 DFQATT, CDR2 SNEGSKA (reference sequence).

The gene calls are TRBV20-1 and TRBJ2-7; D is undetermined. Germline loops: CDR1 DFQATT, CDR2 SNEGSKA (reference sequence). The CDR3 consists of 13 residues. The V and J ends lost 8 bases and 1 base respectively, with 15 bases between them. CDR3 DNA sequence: TGCAGTAATTCTTCGGTTACGTCCTACGAGCAGTACTTC. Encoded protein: CSNSSVTSYEQYF.

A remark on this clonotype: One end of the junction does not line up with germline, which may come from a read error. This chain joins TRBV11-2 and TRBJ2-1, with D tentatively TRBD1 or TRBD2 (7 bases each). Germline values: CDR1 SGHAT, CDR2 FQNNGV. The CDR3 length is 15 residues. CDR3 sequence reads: CVNNKGGGGYNEQIF. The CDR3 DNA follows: TGTGTCAACAACAAAGGGGGAGGGGGCTACAATGAGCAGATCTTC.

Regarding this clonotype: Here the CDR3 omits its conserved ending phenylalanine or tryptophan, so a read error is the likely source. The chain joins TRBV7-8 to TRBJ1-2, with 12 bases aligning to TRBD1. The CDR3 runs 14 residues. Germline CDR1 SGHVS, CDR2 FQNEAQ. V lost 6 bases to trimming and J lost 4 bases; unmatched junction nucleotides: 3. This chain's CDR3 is CASSSGQGAYGYTI. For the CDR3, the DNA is TGTGCCAGCAGTTCGGGACAGGGGGCCTATGGCTACACCATC.

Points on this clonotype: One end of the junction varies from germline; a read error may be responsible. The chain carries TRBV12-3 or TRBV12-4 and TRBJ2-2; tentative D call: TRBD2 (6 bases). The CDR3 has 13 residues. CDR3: CAAPGGNTVELFF. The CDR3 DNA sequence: TGTGCCGCTCCCGGGGGAAACACCGTGGAGCTGTTTTTC.

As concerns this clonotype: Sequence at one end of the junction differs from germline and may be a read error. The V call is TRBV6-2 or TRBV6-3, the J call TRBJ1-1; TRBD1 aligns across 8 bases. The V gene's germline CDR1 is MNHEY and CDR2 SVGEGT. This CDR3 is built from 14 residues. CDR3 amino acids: CAGTQDREDTEAFF. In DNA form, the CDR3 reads TGCGCCGGCACACAGGACAGGGAAGACACTGAAGCTTTCTTT.

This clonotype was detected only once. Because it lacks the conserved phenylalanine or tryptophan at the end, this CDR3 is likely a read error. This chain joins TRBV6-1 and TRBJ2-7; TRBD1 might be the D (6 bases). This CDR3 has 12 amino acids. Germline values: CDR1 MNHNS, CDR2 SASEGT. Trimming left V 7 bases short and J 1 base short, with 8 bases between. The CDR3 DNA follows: TGTGCCAGCACTGGACAGTCCTACGAGCAGTACTTA. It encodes CASTGQSYEQYL.

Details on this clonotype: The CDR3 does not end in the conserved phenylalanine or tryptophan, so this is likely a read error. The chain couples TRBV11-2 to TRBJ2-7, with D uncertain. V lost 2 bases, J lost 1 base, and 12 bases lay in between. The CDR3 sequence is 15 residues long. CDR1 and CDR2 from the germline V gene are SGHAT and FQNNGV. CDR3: CASSLTPSPSYEQYL. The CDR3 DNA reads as TGTGCCAGCAGCTTAACTCCGAGTCCTTCCTACGAGCAGTACTTA.

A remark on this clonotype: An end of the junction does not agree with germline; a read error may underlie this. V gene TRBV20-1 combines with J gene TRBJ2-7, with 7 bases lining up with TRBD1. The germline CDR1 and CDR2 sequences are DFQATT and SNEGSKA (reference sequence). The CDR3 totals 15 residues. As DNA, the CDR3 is TGCAGTGTTAGAGATTTCGCAGGGGGTCACTACGAGCAGTACTTC. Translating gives CSVRDFAGGHYEQYF.

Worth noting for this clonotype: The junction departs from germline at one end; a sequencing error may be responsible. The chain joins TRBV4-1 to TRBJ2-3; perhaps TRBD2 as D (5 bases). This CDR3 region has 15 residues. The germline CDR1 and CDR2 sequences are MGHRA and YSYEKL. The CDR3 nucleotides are TGCGCCTGCAGCCAAGGGCTCTCTAGCATAGATACGCGGTATTTT. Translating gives CACSQGLSSIDTRYF.

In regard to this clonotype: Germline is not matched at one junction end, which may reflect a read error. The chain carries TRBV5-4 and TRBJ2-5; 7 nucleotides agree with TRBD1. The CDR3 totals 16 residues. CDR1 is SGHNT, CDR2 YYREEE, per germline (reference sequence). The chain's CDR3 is CASTLSRRGYQETQYF. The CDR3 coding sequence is TGTGCCAGCACCTTGAGTCGCAGGGGGTACCAAGAGACCCAATACTTC.

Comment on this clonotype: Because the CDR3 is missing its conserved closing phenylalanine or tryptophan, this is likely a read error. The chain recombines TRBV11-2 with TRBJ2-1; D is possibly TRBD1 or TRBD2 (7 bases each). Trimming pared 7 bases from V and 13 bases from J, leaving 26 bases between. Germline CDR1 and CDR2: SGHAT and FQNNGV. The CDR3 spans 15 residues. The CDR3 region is CASNKGGGGYKDQFL. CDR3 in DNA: TGTGCCAGCAACAAAGGGGGAGGGGGCTACAAAGACCAGTTCCTC.

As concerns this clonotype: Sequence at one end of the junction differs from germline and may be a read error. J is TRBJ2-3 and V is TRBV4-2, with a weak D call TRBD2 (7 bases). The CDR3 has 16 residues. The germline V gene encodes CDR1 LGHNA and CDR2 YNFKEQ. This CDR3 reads CASSQGLGGSTDTQYF. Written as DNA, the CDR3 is TGTGCCAGTAGCCAAGGACTAGGGGGAAGTACAGATACACAGTATTTT.

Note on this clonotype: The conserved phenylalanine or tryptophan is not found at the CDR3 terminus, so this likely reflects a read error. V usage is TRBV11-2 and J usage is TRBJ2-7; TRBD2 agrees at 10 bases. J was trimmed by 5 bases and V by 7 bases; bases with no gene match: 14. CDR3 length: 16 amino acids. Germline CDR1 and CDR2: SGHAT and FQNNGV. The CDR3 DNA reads TGTGCCAGCAAGCTAAGAGGACTAGCGGTATCGGACGAGCAGTACTCC. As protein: CASKLRGLAVSDEQYS.

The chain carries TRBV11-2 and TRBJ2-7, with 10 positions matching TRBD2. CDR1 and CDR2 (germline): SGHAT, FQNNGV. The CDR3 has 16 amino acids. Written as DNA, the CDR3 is TGTGCCAGCACGCTAAGAGGACTAGCGGTCTCGGACGAGCGGTACGTC. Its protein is CASTLRGLAVSDERYV.

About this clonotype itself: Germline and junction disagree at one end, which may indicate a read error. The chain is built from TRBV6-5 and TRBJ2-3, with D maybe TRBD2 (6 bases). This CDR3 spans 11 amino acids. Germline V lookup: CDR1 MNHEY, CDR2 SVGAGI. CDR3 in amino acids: CTRLERDMQYF. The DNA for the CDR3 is TGTACCAGACTAGAGCGAGATATGCAGTATTTT.

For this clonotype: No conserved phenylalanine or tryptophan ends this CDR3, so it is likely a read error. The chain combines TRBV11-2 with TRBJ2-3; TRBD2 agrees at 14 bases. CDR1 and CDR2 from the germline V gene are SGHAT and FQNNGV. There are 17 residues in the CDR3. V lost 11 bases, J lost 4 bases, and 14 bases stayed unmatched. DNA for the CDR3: TGTGCCCGTAGCTTGGACCCGGGACTAGCGGGAGCAGATACGCAGTATATT. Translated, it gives CARSLDPGLAGADTQYI.

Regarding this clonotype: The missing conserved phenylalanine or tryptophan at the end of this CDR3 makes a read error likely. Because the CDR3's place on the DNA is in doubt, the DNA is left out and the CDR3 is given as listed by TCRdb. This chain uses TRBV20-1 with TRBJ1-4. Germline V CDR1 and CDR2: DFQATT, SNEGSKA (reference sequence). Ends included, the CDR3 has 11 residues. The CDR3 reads CSARRDENLLL.

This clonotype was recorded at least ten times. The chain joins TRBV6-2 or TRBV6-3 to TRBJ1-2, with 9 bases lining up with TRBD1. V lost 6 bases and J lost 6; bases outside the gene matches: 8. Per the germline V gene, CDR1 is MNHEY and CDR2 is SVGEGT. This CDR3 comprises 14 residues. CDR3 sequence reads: CASSRGQGQDGYTF. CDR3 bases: TGTGCCAGCAGCCGCGGACAGGGGCAGGATGGCTACACCTTC.

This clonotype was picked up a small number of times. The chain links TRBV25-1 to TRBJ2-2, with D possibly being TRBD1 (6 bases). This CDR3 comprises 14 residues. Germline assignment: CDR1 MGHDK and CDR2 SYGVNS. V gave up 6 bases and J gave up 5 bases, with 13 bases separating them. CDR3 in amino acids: CASRSDSKTGELFF. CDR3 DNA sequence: TGTGCCAGCAGGTCGGACAGCAAGACCGGGGAGCTGTTTTTT.

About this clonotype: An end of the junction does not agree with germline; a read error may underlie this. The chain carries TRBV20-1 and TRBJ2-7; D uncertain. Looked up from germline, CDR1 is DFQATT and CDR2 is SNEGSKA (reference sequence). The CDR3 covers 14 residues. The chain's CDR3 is CSPRDPQDSYEQYF. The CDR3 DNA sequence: TGCAGTCCTAGAGATCCGCAGGATTCCTATGAGCAGTACTTC.